This TCR beta chain was captured in a study of shared T cell receptors in the human thymus (dated by TCRdb to about 2021). Study-level background: The study examined how self-reactive, shared T-cell receptor alpha chains are generated in the human thymus.

As to this clone: It lacks a known antigen. No clone much larger than this one lies a single base away; base qualities are absent.

Libraries were constructed by the immunoSEQ multiplex PCR assay. TCRdb took over this immuneACCESS table, retaining in-frame rearrangements with V and J assigned. Such tables are incomplete; in checked studies, under half of the missing clones stem from an unresolved V gene, and the remainder is unexplained. This sample lists 720,000 or so clones; approximately 85% were detected once. The top ten clonotypes cover around 0.01% of the sample. There are 14 amino acids in the CDR3, from cysteine to phenylalanine inclusive. Only the CDR3 portion is preserved as DNA: 42 bases, with reading frame beginning at the first base. After removal of 6 bases from V and 5 bases from J, the junction retains 6 bases not matched to a gene. The germline V gene (reference sequence) gives CDR1 as LNHDA and CDR2 as SQIVND. The same specimen was also included in a second study, on human thymus T cells. In that second paper, the authors write: In Finland, the donors were immunologically healthy infants who were having open corrective cardiac surgery for congenital heart defects. Thymus tissue was collected as surgical resects that were removed during corrective cardiac surgery. V and J gene segment usage appeared biased in both thymic and peripheral blood repertoires. The related research reported highly overlapping thymic TCR repertoires among unrelated individuals. The study used fewer than ten infant thymus samples plus four related peripheral blood samples to characterize TCR alpha and beta repertoires. Donor ages ranging from roughly 7 to 250 days were recorded, and a handful of male and a couple of female infants were included in the cohort. Thymocytes were freed from the tissue by mechanical means and kept at -70 degrees C as pellets of roughly 8.5-31 million cells. A QIAsymphony instrument was used to extract genomic DNA from the frozen cell pellets. TCRB and TCRAD loci were amplified from a standardized quantity of quality-controlled genomic DNA using the immunoSEQ multiplex PCR assay. Amplicons spanned the V(D)J region at a length sufficient to cover the CDR3 and identify V and J genes. The amplicons were sequenced on an Illumina platform via the commercial immunoSEQ service. Primer bias and sequencing errors were corrected using previously described methods, and TCRAD and TCRB definitions followed the IMGT database. Repertoires were analysed with immunoSEQ Analyzer 3.0 and VDJTools, covering basic statistics, V/J segment usage, diversity estimates, rarefaction and pairwise overlap. Chao1, ChaoE, Efron-Thisted, Shannon and inverse Simpson indices were used to estimate diversity, which was also estimated on datasets down-sampled to the smallest sample. Repertoire overlap was determined by strict matching of CDR3 nucleotide sequence, V gene and J gene, and Jaccard-based multidimensional scaling clustering was applied. On average, thymus samples yielded roughly 800,000 unique TCRB clonotypes, whereas blood samples yielded approximately 84,000.

Specimen: thymocytes. Here the chain combines TRBV19 and TRBJ1-4, and 7 junction bases match TRBD1. The TCR comes from a girl less than two years old with a congenital heart defect. Donor details come from another sample of the same person, matched by shared clones. The nucleotides are TGTGCCAGTAGCCCCACAGGGGCGAATGAAAAACTGTTTTTT. Its amino acids are CASSPTGANEKLFF.